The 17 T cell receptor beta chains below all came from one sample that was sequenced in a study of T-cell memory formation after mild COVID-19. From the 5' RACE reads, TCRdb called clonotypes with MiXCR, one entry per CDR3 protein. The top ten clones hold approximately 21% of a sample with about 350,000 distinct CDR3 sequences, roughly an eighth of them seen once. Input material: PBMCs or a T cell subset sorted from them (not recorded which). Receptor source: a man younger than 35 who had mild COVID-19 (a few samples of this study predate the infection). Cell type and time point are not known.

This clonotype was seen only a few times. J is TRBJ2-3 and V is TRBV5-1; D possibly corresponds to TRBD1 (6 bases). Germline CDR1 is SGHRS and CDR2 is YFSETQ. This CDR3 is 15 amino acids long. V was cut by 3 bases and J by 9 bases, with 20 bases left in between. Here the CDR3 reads CASSWGLRQVKTQYF. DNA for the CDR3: TGCGCCAGCAGCTGGGGGCTACGACAGGTTAAAACGCAGTATTTT. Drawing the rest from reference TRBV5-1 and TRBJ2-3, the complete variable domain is KAGVTQTPRYLIKTRGQQVTLSCSPISGHRSVSWYQQTPGQGLQFLFEYFSETQRNKGNFPGRFSGRQFSNSRSEMNVSTLELGDSALYLCASSWGLRQVKTQYFGPGTRLTVL.

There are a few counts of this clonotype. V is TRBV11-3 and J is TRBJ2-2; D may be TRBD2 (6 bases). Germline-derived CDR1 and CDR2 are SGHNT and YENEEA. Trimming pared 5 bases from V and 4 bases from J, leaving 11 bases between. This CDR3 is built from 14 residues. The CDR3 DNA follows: TGTGCCAGCAGCCCGGGAGTGAGCACCGGGGAGCTGTTTTTT. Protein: CASSPGVSTGELFF. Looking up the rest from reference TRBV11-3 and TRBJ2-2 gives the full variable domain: EAGVVQSPRYKIIEKKQPVAFWCNPISGHNTLYWYLQNLGQGPELLIRYENEEAVDDSQLPKDRFSAERLKGVDSTLKIQPAELGDSAVYLCASSPGVSTGELFFGEGSRLTVL.

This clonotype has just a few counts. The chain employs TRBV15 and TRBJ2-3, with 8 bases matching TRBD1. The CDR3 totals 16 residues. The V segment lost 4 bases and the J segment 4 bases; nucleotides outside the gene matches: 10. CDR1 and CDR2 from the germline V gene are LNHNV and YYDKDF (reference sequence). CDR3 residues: CATSTYPGQGPDTQYF. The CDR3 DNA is TGTGCCACCAGCACCTACCCAGGACAGGGTCCAGATACGCAGTATTTT.

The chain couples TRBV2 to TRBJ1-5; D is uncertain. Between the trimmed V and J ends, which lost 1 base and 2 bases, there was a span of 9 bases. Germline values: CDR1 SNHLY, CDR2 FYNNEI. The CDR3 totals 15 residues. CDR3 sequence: CASSEDVIGNQPQHF. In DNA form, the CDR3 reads TGTGCCAGCAGTGAAGATGTGATCGGCAATCAGCCCCAGCATTTT.

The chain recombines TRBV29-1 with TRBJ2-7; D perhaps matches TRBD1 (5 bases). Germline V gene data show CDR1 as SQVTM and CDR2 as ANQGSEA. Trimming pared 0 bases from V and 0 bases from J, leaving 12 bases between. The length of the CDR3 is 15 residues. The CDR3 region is CSVEEAGLSSYEQYF. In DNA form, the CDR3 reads TGCAGCGTTGAAGAGGCAGGGCTTAGCTCCTACGAGCAGTACTTC.

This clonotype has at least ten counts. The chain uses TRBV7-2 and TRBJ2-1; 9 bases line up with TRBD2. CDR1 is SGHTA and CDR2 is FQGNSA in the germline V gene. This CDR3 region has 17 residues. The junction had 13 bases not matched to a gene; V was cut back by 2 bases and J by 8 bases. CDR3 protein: CASSLWVVRGGIHEQFF. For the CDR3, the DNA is TGTGCCAGCAGCTTATGGGTGGTGCGGGGGGGTATTCATGAGCAGTTCTTC. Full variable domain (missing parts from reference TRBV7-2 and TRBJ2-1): GAGVSQSPSNKVTEKGKDVELRCDPISGHTALYWYRQSLGQGLEFLIYFQGNSAPDKSGLPSDRFSAERTGGSVSTLTIQRTQQEDSAVYLCASSLWVVRGGIHEQFFGPGTRLTVL.

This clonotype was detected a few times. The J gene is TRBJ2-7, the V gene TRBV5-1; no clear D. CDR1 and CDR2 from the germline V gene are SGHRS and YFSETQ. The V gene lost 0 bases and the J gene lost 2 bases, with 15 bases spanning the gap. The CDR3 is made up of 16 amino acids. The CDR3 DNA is TGCGCCAGCAGCTTGGCCGGCCAGGAACCCCCCTACGAGCAGTACTTC. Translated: CASSLAGQEPPYEQYF.

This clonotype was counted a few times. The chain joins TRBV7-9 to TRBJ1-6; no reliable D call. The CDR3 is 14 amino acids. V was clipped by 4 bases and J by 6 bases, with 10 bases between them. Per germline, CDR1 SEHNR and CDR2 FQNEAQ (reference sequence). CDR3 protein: CASSYRLSNSPLHF. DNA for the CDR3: TGTGCCAGCAGCTACCGGCTTTCTAATTCACCCCTCCACTTT.

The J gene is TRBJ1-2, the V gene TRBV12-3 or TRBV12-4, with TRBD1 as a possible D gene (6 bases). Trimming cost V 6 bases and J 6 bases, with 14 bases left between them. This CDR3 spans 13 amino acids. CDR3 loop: CASRFYRADGYTF. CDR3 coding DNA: TGTGCCAGCAGATTTTACAGGGCAGATGGCTACACCTTC.

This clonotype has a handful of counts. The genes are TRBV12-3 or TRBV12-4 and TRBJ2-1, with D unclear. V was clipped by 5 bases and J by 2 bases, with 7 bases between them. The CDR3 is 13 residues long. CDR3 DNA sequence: TGTGCCAGCAGTCGGTACCCCTACAATGAGCAGTTCTTC. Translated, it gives CASSRYPYNEQFF.

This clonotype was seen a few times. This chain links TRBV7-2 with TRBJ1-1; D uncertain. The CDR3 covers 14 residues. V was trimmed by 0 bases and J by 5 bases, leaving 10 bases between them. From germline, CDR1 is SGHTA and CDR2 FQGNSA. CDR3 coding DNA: TGTGCCAGCAGCTTAGCGCCCCCGGGGACTGAAGCTTTCTTT. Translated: CASSLAPPGTEAFF.

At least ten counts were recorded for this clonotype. The CDR3 loop is CASSYPARSYEQYF. As DNA, the CDR3 is TGTGCCAGCTCATACCCCGCCCGGTCCTACGAGCAGTACTTC. J is TRBJ2-7 and V is TRBV18; no clear D gene. The germline V gene encodes CDR1 KGHSH and CDR2 LQKENI. The length of the CDR3 is 14 residues. The V gene lost 5 bases and the J gene lost 1 base, with 12 bases spanning the gap.

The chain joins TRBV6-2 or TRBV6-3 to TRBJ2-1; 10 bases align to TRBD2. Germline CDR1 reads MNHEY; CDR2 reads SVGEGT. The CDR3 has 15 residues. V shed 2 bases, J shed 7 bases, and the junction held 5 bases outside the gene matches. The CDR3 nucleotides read TGTGCCAGCAGTTACAAAAGCGGGGGGGCGAATGAGCAGTTCTTC. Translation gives CASSYKSGGANEQFF.

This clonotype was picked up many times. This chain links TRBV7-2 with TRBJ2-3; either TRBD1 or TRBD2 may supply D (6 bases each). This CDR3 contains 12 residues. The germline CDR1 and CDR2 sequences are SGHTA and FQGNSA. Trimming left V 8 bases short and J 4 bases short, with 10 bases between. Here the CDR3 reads CASEGGSDTQYF. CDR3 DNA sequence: TGTGCCAGCGAGGGGGGTTCAGATACGCAGTATTTT. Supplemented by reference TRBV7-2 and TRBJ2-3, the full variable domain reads GAGVSQSPSNKVTEKGKDVELRCDPISGHTALYWYRQSLGQGLEFLIYFQGNSAPDKSGLPSDRFSAERTGGSVSTLTIQRTQQEDSAVYLCASEGGSDTQYFGPGTRLTVL.

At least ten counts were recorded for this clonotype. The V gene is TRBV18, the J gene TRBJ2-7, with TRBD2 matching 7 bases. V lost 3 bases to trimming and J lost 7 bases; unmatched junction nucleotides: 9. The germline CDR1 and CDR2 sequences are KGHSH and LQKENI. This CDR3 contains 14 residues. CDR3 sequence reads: CASSPGGEGYEQYV. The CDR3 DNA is TGTGCCAGCTCACCGGGAGGGGAGGGATATGAGCAGTACGTC.

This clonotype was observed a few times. The CDR3 reads CASSPTAGRHQPQHF. CDR3 coding DNA: TGTGCCAGCAGCCCGACTGCGGGGCGCCATCAGCCCCAGCATTTT. The rearrangement uses TRBV14 and TRBJ1-5; TRBD1 is a possible D gene (5 bases). V gave up 4 bases and J gave up 5 bases, with 15 bases separating them. The CDR3 length is 15 residues. Germline assignment: CDR1 SGHDN and CDR2 FVKESK.

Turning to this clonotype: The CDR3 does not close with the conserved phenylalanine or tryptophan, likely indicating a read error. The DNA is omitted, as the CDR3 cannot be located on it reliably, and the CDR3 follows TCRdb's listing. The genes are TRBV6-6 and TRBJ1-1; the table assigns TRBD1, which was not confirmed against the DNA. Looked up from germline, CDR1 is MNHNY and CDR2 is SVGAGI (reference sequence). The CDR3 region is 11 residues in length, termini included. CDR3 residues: CASSLGQGLYV.